The rows below give T cell receptor beta chains drawn from one sample of a study of regulatory T cells in long-lasting Graves disease. MiXCR, applied by TCRdb to the multiplex PCR reads, yields one record per CDR3 protein. The data hold approximately 250,000 distinct CDR3 sequences, with around 17% observed a single time. The sequenced sample was peripheral blood mononuclear cells (PBMCs), obtained at new diagnosis, from a patient treated with antithyroid drugs. These receptor sequences come from a female donor with Graves disease. The CDR3 runs from the conserved cysteine through the conserved F or W. A D gene is named only where the DNA matches it firmly. Where a row states a size, it is once, few, many or the class of an expanded clone; other rows omit it.

v_gene	d_gene	len	j_gene	abundance	CDR3aa	CDR3nt
TRBV6-1	TRBD2	16	TRBJ2-7	many	CASSWTSGRTPHEQYF	TGTGCCAGCAGCTGGACTAGCGGGAGGACCCCCCACGAGCAGTACTTC
TRBV3-1	NA	13	TRBJ2-1	NA	CASGQLRDNEQFF	TGTGCCAGCGGCCAACTCCGTGACAATGAGCAGTTCTTC
TRBV27	NA	14	TRBJ1-1	many	CASKEWGLNTEAFF	TGTGCCAGCAAGGAATGGGGGCTGAACACTGAAGCTTTCTTT
TRBV7-2	TRBD1	16	TRBJ2-3	many	CASSLGDRIFGDTQYF	TGTGCCAGCAGCTTAGGGGACAGGATTTTCGGGGATACGCAGTATTTT
TRBV20-1	NA	17	TRBJ1-4	many	CSASYFRDGTTNEKLFF	TGCAGTGCTAGCTACTTCCGGGACGGTACAACTAATGAAAAACTGTTTTTT
TRBV24-1	NA	13	TRBJ1-2	many	CATSDPTIGGYTF	TGTGCCACCAGTGATCCCACAATCGGTGGCTACACCTTC
TRBV5-1	NA	13	TRBJ2-1	many	CASSLSRADEQFF	TGCGCCAGCAGCTTGAGTAGGGCGGATGAGCAGTTCTTC
TRBV20-1	NA	11	TRBJ1-2	few	CSAREGSGYTF	TGCAGTGCTAGAGAAGGAAGCGGCTACACCTTC
TRBV6-2/TRBV6-3	NA	16	TRBJ1-1	many	CASSQFPTGMNTEAFF	TGTGCCAGCAGCCAATTCCCGACAGGTATGAACACTGAAGCTTTCTTT
TRBV6-1	TRBD1	14	TRBJ2-7	NA	CASSVYRGSYEQYF	TGTGCCAGCAGTGTATACAGGGGCTCCTACGAGCAGTACTTC
TRBV11-2	TRBD2	17	TRBJ2-7	many	CASSLVPRLAGPLEQYF	TGTGCCAGCAGCTTAGTCCCCCGACTAGCGGGACCGCTCGAGCAGTACTTC
TRBV24-1	NA	14	TRBJ2-5	NA	CATSDPGQQETQYF	TGTGCCACCAGTGACCCGGGACAACAAGAGACCCAGTACTTC
TRBV29-1	NA	13	TRBJ1-1	many	CSVTQGAGTEAFF	TGCAGCGTTACCCAAGGGGCTGGCACTGAAGCTTTCTTT
TRBV6-4	NA	14	TRBJ1-1	NA	CASSDSSGNTEAFF	TGTGCCAGCAGTGACTCGAGTGGGAACACTGAAGCTTTCTTT
TRBV7-9	NA	15	TRBJ1-5	many	CASSPPGYSNQPQHF	TGTGCCAGCAGTCCCCCCGGATATAGCAATCAGCCCCAGCATTTT
TRBV27	TRBD1	14	TRBJ2-1	NA	CASARDRGIHEQFF	TGTGCCAGCGCCCGGGACAGGGGTATCCATGAGCAGTTCTTC
TRBV7-9	NA	14	TRBJ1-1	many	CASSFSQGSTEAFF	TGTGCCAGCAGCTTTAGTCAGGGCAGCACTGAAGCTTTCTTT
TRBV9	NA	13	TRBJ2-1	many	CASSMGGSDEQFF	TGTGCCAGCAGCATGGGGGGAAGCGATGAGCAGTTCTTC
TRBV4-3	NA	13	TRBJ2-1	many	CASSQDGRNEQFF	TGCGCCAGCAGCCAAGACGGTAGGAATGAGCAGTTCTTC
TRBV6-2/TRBV6-3	TRBD1	15	TRBJ1-1	many	CASATRTGANTEAFF	TGTGCCAGCGCAACGAGGACAGGGGCGAACACTGAAGCTTTCTTT
TRBV19	NA	16	TRBJ1-4	many	CASSAGSRGTNEKLFF	TGTGCCAGTAGTGCCGGGTCCCGGGGCACTAATGAAAAACTGTTTTTT
TRBV28	TRBD1	14	TRBJ2-7	few	CAMSKGAPTYEQYF	TGTGCCATGTCCAAGGGGGCCCCCACCTACGAGCAGTACTTC
TRBV14	NA	14	TRBJ2-3	many	CASSQWRNTDTQYF	TGTGCCAGCAGCCAATGGCGGAACACAGATACGCAGTATTTT
TRBV6-1	NA	13	TRBJ2-7	many	CASSHGAFYEQYF	TGTGCCAGCAGCCACGGGGCTTTCTACGAGCAGTACTTC
TRBV27	NA	14	TRBJ1-5	NA	CASSLTFWEAPQHF	TGTGCCAGCAGTTTAACTTTCTGGGAGGCTCCCCAGCATTTT
TRBV29-1	TRBD2	14	TRBJ2-7	NA	CSVEEREVSYEQYF	TGCAGCGTTGAAGAGCGGGAGGTGTCCTACGAGCAGTACTTC
TRBV12-3/TRBV12-4	TRBD2	15	TRBJ2-1	many	CASSLRLAGVNEQFF	TGTGCCAGCAGTTTAAGGCTAGCGGGGGTCAATGAGCAGTTCTTC
TRBV12-3/TRBV12-4	NA	15	TRBJ2-2	NA	CASSLGFEGRGELFF	TGTGCCAGTTCGCTCGGGTTTGAGGGCCGGGGGGAGCTGTTTTTT
TRBV28	NA	15	TRBJ1-5	NA	CASRSGRRGSQPQHF	TGTGCCAGCAGATCCGGACGGCGGGGTAGTCAGCCCCAGCATTTT
TRBV5-1	TRBD1	14	TRBJ2-4	NA	CASSLRFLGGTQYF	TGCGCCAGCAGCTTGAGATTCCTAGGGGGCACCCAGTACTTC
TRBV12-3/TRBV12-4	TRBD2	15	TRBJ2-7	NA	CASSPTSGSRYEQYF	TGTGCCAGCAGTCCGACTAGCGGGAGTAGGTACGAGCAGTACTTC
TRBV4-1	TRBD2	17	TRBJ2-1	NA	CASSGLAGGPSYNEQFF	TGCGCCAGCTCAGGGCTAGCGGGAGGGCCCTCCTACAATGAGCAGTTCTTC
TRBV7-2	NA	15	TRBJ1-6	many	CASSLSRARIAPLHF	TGTGCCAGCAGCTTAAGTCGGGCCAGGATCGCTCCCCTCCACTTT
TRBV30	NA	12	TRBJ1-3	many	CAWKKSGNTIYF	TGTGCCTGGAAGAAGTCTGGAAACACCATATATTTT
TRBV30	NA	18	TRBJ1-3	few	CAWSVRPGTRISGNTIYF	TGTGCCTGGAGTGTACGCCCCGGGACACGGATCTCTGGAAACACCATATATTTT